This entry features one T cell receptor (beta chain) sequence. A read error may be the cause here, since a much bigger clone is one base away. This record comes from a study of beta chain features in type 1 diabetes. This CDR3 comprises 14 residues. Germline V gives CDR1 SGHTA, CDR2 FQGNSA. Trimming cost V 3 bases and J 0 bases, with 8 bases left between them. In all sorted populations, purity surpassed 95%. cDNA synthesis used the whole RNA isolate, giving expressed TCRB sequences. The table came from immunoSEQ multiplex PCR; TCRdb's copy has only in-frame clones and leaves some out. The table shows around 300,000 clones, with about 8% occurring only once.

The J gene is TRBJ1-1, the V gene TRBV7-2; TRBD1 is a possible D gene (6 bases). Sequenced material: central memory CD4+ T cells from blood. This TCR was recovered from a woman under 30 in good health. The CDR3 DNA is TGTGCCAGCAGCTTCGGACAGATGAACACTGAAGCTTTCTTT. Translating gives CASSFGQMNTEAFF.